This T cell receptor (beta chain) is drawn from a study of control samples from healthy donors and cancer patients (dated by TCRdb to between 2020 and 2021). A remark on this clone: The clone's antigen remains unknown. The record has no base qualities; no much larger clone is one base away.

Library prep was done by the immunoSEQ multiplex PCR assay. TCRdb took this table from immuneACCESS and kept in-frame rearrangements with V and J called. Such tables lack part of the clones; where checked against another copy, unresolved V genes explain under half of the gap, and the rest is unexplained. The sample table lists 120,000 to 150,000 clones, 75% to 95% of them with a count of one. Approximately 3.4% of the sample is held by the ten biggest clonotypes. V loses 1 base of germline sequence and J loses 6 bases, and the interval between the two ends is 4 bases. CDR1 MNHEY and CDR2 SVGAGI are derived from the germline V gene. The CDR3 holds 12 amino acids from the cysteine to the phenylalanine. Solely the CDR3 DNA is kept, with 36 bases framed from the first base.

Sample: blood. The clonotype comes from a man younger than 45 in good health. This sequence uses TRBV6-5 and TRBJ2-1; the D gene cannot be named for sure. The CDR3 region reads CASSYYFNEQFF. DNA sequence: TGTGCCAGCAGTTACTACTTCAATGAGCAGTTCTTC.